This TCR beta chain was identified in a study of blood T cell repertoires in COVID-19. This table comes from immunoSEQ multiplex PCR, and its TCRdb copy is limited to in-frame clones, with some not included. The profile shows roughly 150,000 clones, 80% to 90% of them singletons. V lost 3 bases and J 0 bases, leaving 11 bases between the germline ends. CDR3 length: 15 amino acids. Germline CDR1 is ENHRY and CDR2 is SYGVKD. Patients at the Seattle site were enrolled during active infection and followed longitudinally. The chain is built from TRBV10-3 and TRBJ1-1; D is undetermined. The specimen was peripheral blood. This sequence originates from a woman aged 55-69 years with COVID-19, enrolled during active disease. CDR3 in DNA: TGTGCCATCAGTGACCCCGGACTGATGAACACTGAAGCTTTCTTT. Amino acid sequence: CAISDPGLMNTEAFF.